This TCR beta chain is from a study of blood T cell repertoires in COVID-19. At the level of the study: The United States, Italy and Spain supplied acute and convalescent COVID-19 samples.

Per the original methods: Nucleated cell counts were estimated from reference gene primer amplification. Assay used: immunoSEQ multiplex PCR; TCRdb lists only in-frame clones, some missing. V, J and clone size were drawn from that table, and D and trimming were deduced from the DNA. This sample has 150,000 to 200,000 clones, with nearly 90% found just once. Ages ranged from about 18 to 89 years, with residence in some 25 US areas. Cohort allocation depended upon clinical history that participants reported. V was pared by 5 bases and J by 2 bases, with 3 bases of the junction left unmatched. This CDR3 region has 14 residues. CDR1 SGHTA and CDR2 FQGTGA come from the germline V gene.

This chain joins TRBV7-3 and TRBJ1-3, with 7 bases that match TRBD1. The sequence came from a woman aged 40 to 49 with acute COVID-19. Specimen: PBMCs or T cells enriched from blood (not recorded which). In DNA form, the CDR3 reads TGTGCCAGCAGCATGACAGGGCCTGGAAACACCATATATTTT. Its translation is CASSMTGPGNTIYF.